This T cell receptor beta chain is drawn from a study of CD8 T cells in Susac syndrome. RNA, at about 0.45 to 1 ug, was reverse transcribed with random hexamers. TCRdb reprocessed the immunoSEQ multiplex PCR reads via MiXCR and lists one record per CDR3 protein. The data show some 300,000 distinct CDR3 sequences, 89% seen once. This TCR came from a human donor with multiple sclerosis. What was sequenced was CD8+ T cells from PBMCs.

The CDR3 DNA sequence: TGTGCCAGTAGTATCCTGCCCTTTGACGACGAGCAGTACTTC. Translation: CASSILPFDDEQYF. V is TRBV19 and J is TRBJ2-7; D not certain. CDR3 length: 14 residues. Trimming took off 3 bases at V and 5 bases at J, with 14 bases between the two ends. Germline V lookup: CDR1 LNHDA, CDR2 SQIVND (reference sequence).